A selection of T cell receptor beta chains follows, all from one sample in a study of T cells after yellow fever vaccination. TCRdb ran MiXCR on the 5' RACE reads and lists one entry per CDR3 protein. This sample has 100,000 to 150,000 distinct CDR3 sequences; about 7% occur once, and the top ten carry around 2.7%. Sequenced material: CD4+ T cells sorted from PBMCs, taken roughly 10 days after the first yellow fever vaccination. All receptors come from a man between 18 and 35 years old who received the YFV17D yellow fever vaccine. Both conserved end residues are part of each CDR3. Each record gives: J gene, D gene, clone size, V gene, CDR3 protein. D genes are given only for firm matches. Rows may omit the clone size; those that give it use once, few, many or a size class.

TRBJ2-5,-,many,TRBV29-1,CSARGETQYF
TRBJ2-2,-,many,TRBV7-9,CASRNWVGRHNTGELFF
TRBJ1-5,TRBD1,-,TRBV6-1,CASSDIATGDRPQHF
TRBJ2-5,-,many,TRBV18,CASSPMGYQETQYF
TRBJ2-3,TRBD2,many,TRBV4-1,CASSPSRLAGTADTQYF
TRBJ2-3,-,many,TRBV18,CASSPLRTIDTQYF
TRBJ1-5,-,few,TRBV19,CASSFVPSNQPQHF
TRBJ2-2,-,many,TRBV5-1,CASSSLGQEVGELFF
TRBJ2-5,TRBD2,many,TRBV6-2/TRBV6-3,CASSSHTGLAGLQETQYF
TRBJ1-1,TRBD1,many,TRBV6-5,CASSYQGQANTEAFF
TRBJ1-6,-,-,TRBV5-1,CASTVGGKLGSPLHF
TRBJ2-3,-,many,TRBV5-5,CASSLEADTQYF
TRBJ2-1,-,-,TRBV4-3,CASSDTFPYLNEQFF
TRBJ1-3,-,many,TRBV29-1,CSVAQSSGNTIYF
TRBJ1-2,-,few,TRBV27,CASSLSGGYGYTF
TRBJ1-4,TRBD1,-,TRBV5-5,CASSDQGGEKLFF
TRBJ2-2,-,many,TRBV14,CASSQEVGRTTGELFF
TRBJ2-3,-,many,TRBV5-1,CASSLFTGPDTQYF
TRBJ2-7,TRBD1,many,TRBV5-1,CASSSSGTGLYEQYF
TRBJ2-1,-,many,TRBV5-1,CASRETGSSYNEQFF
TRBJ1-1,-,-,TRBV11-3,CASSAGVGAGDTEAFF
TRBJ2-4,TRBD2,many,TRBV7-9,CASSRGENIQYF
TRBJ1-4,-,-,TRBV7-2,CASQSRGNEKLFF
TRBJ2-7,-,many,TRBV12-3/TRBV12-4,CASSFEYGQYF
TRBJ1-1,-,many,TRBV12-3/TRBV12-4,CASSSLGDTEAFF
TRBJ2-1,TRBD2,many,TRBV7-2,CASSPRLAGVYNEQFF
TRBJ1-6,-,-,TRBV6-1,CASSEQPNNSPLHF
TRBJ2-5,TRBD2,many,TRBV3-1,CASTGLAGRETQYF
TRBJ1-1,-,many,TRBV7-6,CASSAPGGYGTEAFF
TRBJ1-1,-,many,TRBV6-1,CASIKGLTSLEAFF
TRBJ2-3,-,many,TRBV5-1,CASRPPGRGAGDTQYF
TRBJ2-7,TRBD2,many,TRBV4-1,CASSHPLAARPYEQYF
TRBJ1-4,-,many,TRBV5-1,CASSLWTNEKLFF
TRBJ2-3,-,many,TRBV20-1,CSVPGTAADTQYF
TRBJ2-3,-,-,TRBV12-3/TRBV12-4,CASSFSRAASTDTQYF
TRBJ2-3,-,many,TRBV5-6,CASSLPGAPRTDTQYF
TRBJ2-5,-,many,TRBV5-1,CASSLGTGQETQYF
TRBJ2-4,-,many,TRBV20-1,CSARDRAPGDSKNIQYF
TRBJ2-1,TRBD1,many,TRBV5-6,CASSLTLDRGNEQFF
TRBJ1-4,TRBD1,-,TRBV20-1,CSARDLQGHEKLFF
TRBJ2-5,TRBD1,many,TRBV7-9,CASSSYRGQETQYF
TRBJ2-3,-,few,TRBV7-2,CASSPGSGGIDTQYF
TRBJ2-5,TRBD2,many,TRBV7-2,CASSLVHAGGLETQYF
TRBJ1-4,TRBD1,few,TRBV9,CASSAGQGETEKLFF
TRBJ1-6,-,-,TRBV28,CASSWGKSPLHF
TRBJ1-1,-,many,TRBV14,CASSQFRGYTEAFF
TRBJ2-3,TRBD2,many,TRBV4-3,CASSQDVGGGAIDTQYF
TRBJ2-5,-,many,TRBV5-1,CASSLGVQETQYF
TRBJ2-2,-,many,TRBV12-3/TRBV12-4,CASSSSRTANTGELFF
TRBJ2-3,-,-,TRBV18,CASSPGRVADTQYF
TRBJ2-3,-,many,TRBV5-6,CASSVRDTQYF
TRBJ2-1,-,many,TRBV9,CASSVVPTSSYNEQFF
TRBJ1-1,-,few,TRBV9,CASSVGGQGRTEAFF
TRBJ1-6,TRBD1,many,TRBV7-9,CASSAGTGDSPLHF
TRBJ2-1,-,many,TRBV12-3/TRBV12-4,CASSPLGGHTNFAYNEQFF
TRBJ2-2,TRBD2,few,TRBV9,CASSGLAGGTGELFF
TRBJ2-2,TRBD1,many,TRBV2,CASSEVWTGDTGELFF
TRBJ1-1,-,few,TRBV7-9,CASSFASLTEAFF
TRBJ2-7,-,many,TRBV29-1,CSVLKLDGSYEQYF